Listed here are 20 T cell receptor beta chains from one sample, sequenced in a study of blood T cells in healthy people across ages (dated by TCRdb to between 2014 and 2017). Receptors were amplified or captured by 5' RACE. Instrument on record: Illumina HiSeq 2500. A second about 7 to 11 cycle PCR used a sample-barcoded 5' primer and a J-beta primer mix. TCRdb applied fastp at Q25 and MiXCR to the public reads, then kept only in-frame beta chains. Identical CDR3 protein sequences are pooled into one entry, listed with their most common genes and DNA. The sample records 800,000 to 1,000,000 distinct CDR3 sequences, around 49% of which are singletons. Around an eighth of the sample is in the top ten clones. Sequences were obtained from blood. The receptors originated from a man younger than 40 in good health.

V gene TRBV28 combines with J gene TRBJ1-2; 8 bases match TRBD1. Germline V CDR1 and CDR2: MDHEN, SYDVKM. After removal of 3 bases from V and 0 bases from J, the junction contained 12 bases not matched to a gene. The CDR3 is 18 residues long. The chain's CDR3 is CASSFPISDRGANYGYTF. CDR3 sequence (DNA): TGTGCCAGCAGTTTCCCTATTTCCGACAGGGGAGCTAACTATGGCTACACCTTC.

This clonotype was picked up a small number of times. The J gene is TRBJ1-2, the V gene TRBV6-1; D might be TRBD1 (5 bases). CDR1 and CDR2 from the germline V gene are MNHNS and SASEGT. The CDR3 is 13 residues long. V was clipped by 11 bases and J by 5 bases, with 18 bases between them. CDR3 loop: CAPEGLVMYGYTF. Here the CDR3 DNA reads TGTGCCCCCGAGGGGTTAGTTATGTATGGCTACACCTTC.

This clonotype was counted between two and nine times. This chain joins TRBV7-9 and TRBJ1-4; D is uncertain. Germline-derived CDR1 and CDR2 are SEHNR and FQNEAQ (reference sequence). This CDR3 is built from 12 residues. Between the trimmed V and J ends, which lost 2 bases and 8 bases, there was a span of 6 bases. CDR3 sequence (DNA): TGTGCCAGCAGCTTACAGGCGGAAAAACTGTTTTTT. This codes for CASSLQAEKLFF.

This clonotype was observed a few times. The rearrangement uses TRBV25-1 and TRBJ1-1; D perhaps matches TRBD1 (5 bases). Looked up from germline, CDR1 is MGHDK and CDR2 is SYGVNS. Trimming shortened V by 2 bases and J by 9 bases, and 16 bases separated the two germline ends. The CDR3 is 14 amino acids. In DNA form, the CDR3 reads TGTGCCAGCAGTGAACCCGGACAATCCAGTAAAGCTTTCTTT. It yields the protein CASSEPGQSSKAFF. The full variable domain, rest sourced from reference TRBV25-1 and TRBJ1-1, is EADIYQTPRYLVIGTGKKITLECSQTMGHDKMYWYQQDPGMELHLIHYSYGVNSTEKGDLSSESTVSRIRTEHFPLTLESARPSHTSQYLCASSEPGQSSKAFFGQGTRLTVV.

V usage is TRBV7-2 and J usage is TRBJ1-5, with D unresolved. The germline V gene has CDR1 SGHTA and CDR2 FQGNSA. The length of the CDR3 is 12 residues. Deletions cut 5 bases from V and 6 bases from J, with 8 bases between. In DNA form, the CDR3 reads TGTGCCAGCAGCGCAGTCGCTCAGCCCCAGCATTTT. Amino acid sequence: CASSAVAQPQHF.

V and J are TRBV10-3 and TRBJ2-7; tentatively, D is TRBD2 (5 bases). Germline CDR1 and CDR2: ENHRY and SYGVKD. This CDR3 spans 14 amino acids. Between the trimmed V and J ends, which lost 4 bases and 1 base, there was a span of 11 bases. CDR3 nucleotides: TGTGCCATCAGTGTGTACGGGGAATCCTACGAGCAGTACTTC. It translates to CAISVYGESYEQYF.

The V call is TRBV3-1, the J call TRBJ2-3; D ambiguous. V was shortened by 6 bases and J by 0 bases, with 10 bases between the two germline ends. Germline CDR1 reads LGHDT; CDR2 reads YNNKEL (reference sequence). The CDR3 contains 14 residues. In nucleotides, the CDR3 is TGTGCCAGCAGACTACAATCGAGCACAGATACGCAGTATTTT. This sequence encodes CASRLQSSTDTQYF.

The rearrangement uses TRBV12-3 or TRBV12-4 and TRBJ2-3; TRBD2 aligns across 14 bases. The CDR3 is made up of 18 amino acids. V gave up 6 bases and J gave up 0 bases; unmatched junction bases: 8. The CDR3 coding sequence is TGTGCCAGCAGCCCTCGGACTAGCGGGGGGTTTAGCACAGATACGCAGTATTTT. Protein sequence: CASSPRTSGGFSTDTQYF.

The rearrangement uses TRBV3-1 and TRBJ2-3; 8 bases map to TRBD2. The CDR3 is 15 residues long. Losses at the gene ends were 4 bases for V and 2 bases for J; bases not matched to a gene: 5. Germline CDR1 and CDR2: LGHDT and YNNKEL (reference sequence). CDR3 amino acids: CASSPAGAATDTQYF. The CDR3 bases are TGTGCCAGCAGCCCAGCGGGGGCGGCCACAGATACGCAGTATTTT.

This chain uses TRBV4-1 with TRBJ1-5; D is unresolved. The CDR3 has 14 amino acids. Germline CDR1 and CDR2: MGHRA and YSYEKL. V was pared by 0 bases and J by 6 bases, with 9 bases between. The CDR3 sequence: CASSQEARLQPQHF. CDR3 coding DNA: TGCGCCAGCAGCCAAGAGGCTCGCCTTCAGCCCCAGCATTTT.

This chain joins TRBV2 and TRBJ2-3; TRBD2 agrees at 9 bases. Losses at the gene ends were 2 bases for V and 1 base for J; bases not matched to a gene: 7. Germline loops: CDR1 SNHLY, CDR2 FYNNEI. This CDR3 contains 17 residues. In DNA, the CDR3 is TGTGCCAGCAGTGAAAAGTCTAGCGGGGACCGCACAGATACGCAGTATTTT. Residues: CASSEKSSGDRTDTQYF.

The chain has TRBV14 and TRBJ2-7, with 7 bases fitting TRBD2. Germline assignment: CDR1 SGHDN and CDR2 FVKESK. V lost 3 bases, J lost 0 bases, and 5 bases stayed unmatched. CDR3 size: 15 residues. The CDR3 reads CASSQSRGDSYEQYF. The CDR3 region has the DNA TGTGCCAGCAGCCAGTCTCGGGGGGACTCCTACGAGCAGTACTTC. The full variable domain, with the rest looked up from reference TRBV14 and TRBJ2-7, is EAGVTQFPSHSVIEKGQTVTLRCDPISGHDNLYWYRRVMGKEIKFLLHFVKESKQDESGMPNNRFLAERTGGTYSTLKVQPAELEDSGVYFCASSQSRGDSYEQYFGPGTRLTVT.

This CDR3 is CASSLSRQDTLYF. The CDR3 nucleotides read TGCGCCAGCAGCTTATCAAGACAGGATACCTTGTACTTC. The rearrangement joins TRBV5-1 to TRBJ2-7; possible D gene TRBD1, 6 bases. This CDR3 is 13 amino acids long. CDR1 is SGHRS and CDR2 is YFSETQ in the germline V gene. V was shortened by 2 bases and J by 12 bases, with 18 bases between the two germline ends.

This rearrangement joins TRBV10-3 to TRBJ2-2, with D maybe TRBD1 (6 bases). V gave up 3 bases and J gave up 2 bases, with 10 bases separating them. In germline, CDR1 is ENHRY, CDR2 SYGVKD. The CDR3 consists of 15 residues. CDR3 sequence reads: CAISEDRSNTGELFF. The CDR3 region has the DNA TGTGCCATCAGTGAAGACAGGAGTAACACCGGGGAGCTGTTTTTT.

This clonotype was seen a few times. The chain employs TRBV14 and TRBJ2-7; perhaps D is TRBD1 or TRBD2 (5 bases each). Looked up from germline, CDR1 is SGHDN and CDR2 is FVKESK. The CDR3 sequence is 15 residues long. Trimming removed 4 bases at V and 0 bases at J, with 13 bases between. The CDR3 protein is CASSPGTIVSYEQYF. CDR3 coding DNA: TGTGCCAGCAGCCCGGGGACGATTGTCTCCTACGAGCAGTACTTC.

This sequence joins TRBV19 and TRBJ1-1; D is undetermined. The CDR3 covers 11 residues. Germline CDR1 is LNHDA and CDR2 is SQIVND (reference sequence). V was clipped by 10 bases and J by 11 bases, with 17 bases between them. In nucleotides, the CDR3 is TGTGCCACCGCCGACCCGGACTGCGCTTTCTTT. Protein product: CATADPDCAFF.

V usage is TRBV28 and J usage is TRBJ2-1, with 9 bases that match TRBD1. The germline gives CDR1 MDHEN, CDR2 SYDVKM. This CDR3 is built from 12 residues. Unmatched junction bases numbered 6, after V lost 10 bases and J lost 8 bases. The CDR3 is CATDRQGDEQFF. CDR3 in DNA: TGTGCCACCGACAGACAGGGGGATGAGCAGTTCTTC.

This sequence joins TRBV27 and TRBJ2-7, with 8 bases fitting TRBD1. Trimming at V came to 11 bases and at J to 2 bases, leaving 5 bases not matched to a gene. The CDR3 has 12 amino acids. The V gene's germline CDR1 is MNHEY and CDR2 SMNVEV (reference sequence). The CDR3 region has the DNA TGTGCCGGAGGACAGGGACCCTACGAGCAGTACTTC. Translated: CAGGQGPYEQYF.

The V call is TRBV12-3 or TRBV12-4, the J call TRBJ1-3; TRBD1 is a possible D gene (5 bases). The CDR3 covers 15 residues. V lost 1 base to trimming and J lost 2 bases, with 9 bases between them. This CDR3 reads CASSLGGKTGNTIYF. The CDR3 nucleotides read TGTGCCAGCAGTTTAGGGGGCAAGACTGGAAACACCATATATTTT.

V and J are TRBV29-1 and TRBJ2-1, with D perhaps matching TRBD1 or TRBD2 (5 bases each). V was trimmed by 6 bases and J by 9 bases, leaving 12 bases between them. The CDR3 runs to 11 residues. Germline V gene sequence: CDR1 SQVTM, CDR2 ANQGSEA. CDR3 bases: TGCAGCGTCGGGACGTACGGTGAGCAGTTCTTC. As protein: CSVGTYGEQFF.